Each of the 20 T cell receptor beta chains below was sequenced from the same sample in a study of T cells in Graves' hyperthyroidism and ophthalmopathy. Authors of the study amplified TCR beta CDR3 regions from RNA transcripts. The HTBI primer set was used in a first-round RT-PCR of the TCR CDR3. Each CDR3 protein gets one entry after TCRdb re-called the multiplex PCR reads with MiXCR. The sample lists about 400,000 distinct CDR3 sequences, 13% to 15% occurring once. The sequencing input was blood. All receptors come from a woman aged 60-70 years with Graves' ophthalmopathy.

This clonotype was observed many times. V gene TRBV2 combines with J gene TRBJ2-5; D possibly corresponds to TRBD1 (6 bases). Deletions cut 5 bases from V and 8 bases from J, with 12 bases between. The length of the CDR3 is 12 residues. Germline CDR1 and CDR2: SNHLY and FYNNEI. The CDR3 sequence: CASSTGLETQYF. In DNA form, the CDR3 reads TGTGCCAGCAGTACAGGGCTTGAAACCCAGTACTTC.

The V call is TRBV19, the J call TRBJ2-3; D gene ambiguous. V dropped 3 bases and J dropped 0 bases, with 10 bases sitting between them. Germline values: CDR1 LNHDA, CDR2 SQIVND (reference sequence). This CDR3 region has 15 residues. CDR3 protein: CASSIGGTSTDTQYF. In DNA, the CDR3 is TGTGCCAGTAGTATCGGCGGCACTAGCACAGATACGCAGTATTTT.

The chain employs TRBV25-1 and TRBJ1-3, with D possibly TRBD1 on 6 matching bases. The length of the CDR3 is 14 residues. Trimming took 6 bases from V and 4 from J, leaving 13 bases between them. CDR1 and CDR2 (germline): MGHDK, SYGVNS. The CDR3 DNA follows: TGTGCCAGCAGGCTCGGGGGCGTCGGAAACACCATATATTTT. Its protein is CASRLGGVGNTIYF. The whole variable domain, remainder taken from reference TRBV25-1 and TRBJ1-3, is EADIYQTPRYLVIGTGKKITLECSQTMGHDKMYWYQQDPGMELHLIHYSYGVNSTEKGDLSSESTVSRIRTEHFPLTLESARPSHTSQYLCASRLGGVGNTIYFGEGSWLTVV.

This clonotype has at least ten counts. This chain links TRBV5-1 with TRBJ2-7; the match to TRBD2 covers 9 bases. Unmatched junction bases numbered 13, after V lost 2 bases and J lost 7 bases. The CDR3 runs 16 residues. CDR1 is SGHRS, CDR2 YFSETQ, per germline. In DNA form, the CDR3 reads TGCGCCAGCAGCTTACCAGGGGGACTAGCAGCGGAGGAGCAGTACTTC. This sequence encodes CASSLPGGLAAEEQYF.

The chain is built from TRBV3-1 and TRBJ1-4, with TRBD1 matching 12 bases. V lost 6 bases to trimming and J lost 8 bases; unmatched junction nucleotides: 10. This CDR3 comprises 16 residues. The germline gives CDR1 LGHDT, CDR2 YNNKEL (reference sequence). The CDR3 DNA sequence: TGTGCCAGCAGTCGGGGAGGGACAGGGGGCCGAGAAAAACTGTTTTTT. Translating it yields CASSRGGTGGREKLFF.

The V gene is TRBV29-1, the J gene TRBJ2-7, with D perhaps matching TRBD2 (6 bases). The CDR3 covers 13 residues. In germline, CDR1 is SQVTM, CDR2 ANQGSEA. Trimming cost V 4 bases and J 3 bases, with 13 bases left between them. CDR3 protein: CSVVGVADYEQYF. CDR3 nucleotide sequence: TGCAGCGTTGTCGGGGTAGCGGACTACGAGCAGTACTTC.

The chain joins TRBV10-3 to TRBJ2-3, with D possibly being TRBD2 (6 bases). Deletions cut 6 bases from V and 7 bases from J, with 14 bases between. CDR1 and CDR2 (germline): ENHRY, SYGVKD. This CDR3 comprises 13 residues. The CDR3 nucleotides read TGTGCCATCAGCGAGGAGGGCGGTTATACGCAGTATTTT. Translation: CAISEEGGYTQYF.

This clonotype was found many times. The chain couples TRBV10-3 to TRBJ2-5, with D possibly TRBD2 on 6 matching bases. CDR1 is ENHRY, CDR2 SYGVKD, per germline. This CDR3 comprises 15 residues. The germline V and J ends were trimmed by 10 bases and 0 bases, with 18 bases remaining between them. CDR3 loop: CATSSGSMYQETQYF. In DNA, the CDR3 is TGTGCCACCAGCAGCGGGTCTATGTACCAAGAGACCCAGTACTTC.

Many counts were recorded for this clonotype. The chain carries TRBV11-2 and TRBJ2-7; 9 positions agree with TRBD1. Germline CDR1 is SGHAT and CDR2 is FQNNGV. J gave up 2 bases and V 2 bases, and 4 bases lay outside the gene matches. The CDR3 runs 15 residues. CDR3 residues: CASSLPGTGPYEQYF. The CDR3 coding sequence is TGTGCCAGCAGCTTACCCGGGACAGGGCCCTACGAGCAGTACTTC.

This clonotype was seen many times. The CDR3 loop is CSSTNTEAFF. The DNA for the CDR3 is TGCAGCTCAACGAACACTGAAGCTTTCTTT. J is TRBJ1-1 and V is TRBV29-1; D not resolved. Trimming removed 8 bases at V and 1 base at J, with 5 bases between. The CDR3 is made up of 10 amino acids. CDR1 and CDR2 (germline): SQVTM, ANQGSEA.

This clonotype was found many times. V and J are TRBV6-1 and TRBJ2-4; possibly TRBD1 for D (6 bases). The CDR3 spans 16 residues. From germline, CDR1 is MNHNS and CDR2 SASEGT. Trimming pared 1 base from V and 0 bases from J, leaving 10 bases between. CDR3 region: CASSEGDILAKNIQYF. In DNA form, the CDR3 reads TGTGCCAGCAGTGAAGGGGACATCTTAGCCAAAAACATTCAGTACTTC.

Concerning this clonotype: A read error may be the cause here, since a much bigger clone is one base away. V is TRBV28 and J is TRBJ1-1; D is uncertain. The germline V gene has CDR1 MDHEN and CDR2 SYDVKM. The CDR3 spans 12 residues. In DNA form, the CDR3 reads TGTGCCAGCAGTTTGATGGCCACTGGAGCTTTCTTT. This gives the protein CASSLMATGAFF.

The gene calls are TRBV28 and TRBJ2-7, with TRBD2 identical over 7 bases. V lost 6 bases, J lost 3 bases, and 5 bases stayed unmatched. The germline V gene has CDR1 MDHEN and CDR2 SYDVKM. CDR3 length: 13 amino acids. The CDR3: CASRSGDLYEQYF. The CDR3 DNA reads TGTGCCAGCAGGAGCGGGGATCTCTACGAGCAGTACTTC.

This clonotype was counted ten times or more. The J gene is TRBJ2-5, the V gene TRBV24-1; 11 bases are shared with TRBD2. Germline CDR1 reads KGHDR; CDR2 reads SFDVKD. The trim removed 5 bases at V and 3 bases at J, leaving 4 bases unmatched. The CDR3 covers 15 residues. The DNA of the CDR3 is TGTGCCACCAGTGCACTAGCGGGAGTAGAAGAGACCCAGTACTTC. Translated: CATSALAGVEETQYF.

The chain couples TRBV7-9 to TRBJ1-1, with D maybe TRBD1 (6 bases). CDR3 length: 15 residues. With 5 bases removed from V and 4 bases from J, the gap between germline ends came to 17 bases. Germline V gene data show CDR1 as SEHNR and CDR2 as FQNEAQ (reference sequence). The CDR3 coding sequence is TGTGCCAGCAGCGACCGTGGGGGCGCCATCACTGAAGCTTTCTTT. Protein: CASSDRGGAITEAFF.

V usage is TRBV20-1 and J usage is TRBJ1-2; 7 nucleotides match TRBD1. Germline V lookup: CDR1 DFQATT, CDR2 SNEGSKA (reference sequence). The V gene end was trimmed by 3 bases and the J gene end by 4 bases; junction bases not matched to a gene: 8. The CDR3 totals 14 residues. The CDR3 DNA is TGCAGTGCTAGCAAGGACAGGAGAACCTATGGCTACACCTTC. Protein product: CSASKDRRTYGYTF.

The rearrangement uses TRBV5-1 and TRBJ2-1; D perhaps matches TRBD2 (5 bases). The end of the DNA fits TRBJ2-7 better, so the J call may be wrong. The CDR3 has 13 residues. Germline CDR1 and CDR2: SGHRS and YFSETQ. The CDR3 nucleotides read TGCGCCAGCACTCCGGGAACGGGTAATGAGCAGTACTTC. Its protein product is CASTPGTGNEQYF.

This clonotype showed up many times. CDR3 bases: TGTGCCAGCAGTGACGGGAGAGATACGCAGTATTTT. It codes for CASSDGRDTQYF. The chain links TRBV7-2 to TRBJ2-3; tentatively, D is TRBD2 (6 bases). V was trimmed by 6 bases and J by 5 bases, leaving 9 bases between them. The CDR3 covers 12 residues. Germline CDR1 is SGHTA and CDR2 is FQGNSA. The full variable domain, its missing parts supplied by reference TRBV7-2 and TRBJ2-3, is GAGVSQSPSNKVTEKGKDVELRCDPISGHTALYWYRQSLGQGLEFLIYFQGNSAPDKSGLPSDRFSAERTGGSVSTLTIQRTQQEDSAVYLCASSDGRDTQYFGPGTRLTVL.

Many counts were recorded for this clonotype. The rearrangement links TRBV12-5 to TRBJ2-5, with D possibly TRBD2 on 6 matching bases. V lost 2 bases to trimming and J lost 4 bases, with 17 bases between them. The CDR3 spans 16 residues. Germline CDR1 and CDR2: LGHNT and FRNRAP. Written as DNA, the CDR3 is TGTGCTAGTGGTTTGCCCCCGGGGGAAGTAGGAGAGACCCAGTACTTC. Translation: CASGLPPGEVGETQYF.

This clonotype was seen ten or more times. DNA of the CDR3: TGTGCCAGCAGTGAATTGGGCGGGACCACAGATACGCAGTATTTT. It encodes CASSELGGTTDTQYF. V usage is TRBV2 and J usage is TRBJ2-3, with D tentatively TRBD2 (6 bases). Looked up from germline, CDR1 is SNHLY and CDR2 is FYNNEI. V was shortened by 2 bases and J by 2 bases, with 11 bases between the two germline ends. This CDR3 is 15 amino acids long.